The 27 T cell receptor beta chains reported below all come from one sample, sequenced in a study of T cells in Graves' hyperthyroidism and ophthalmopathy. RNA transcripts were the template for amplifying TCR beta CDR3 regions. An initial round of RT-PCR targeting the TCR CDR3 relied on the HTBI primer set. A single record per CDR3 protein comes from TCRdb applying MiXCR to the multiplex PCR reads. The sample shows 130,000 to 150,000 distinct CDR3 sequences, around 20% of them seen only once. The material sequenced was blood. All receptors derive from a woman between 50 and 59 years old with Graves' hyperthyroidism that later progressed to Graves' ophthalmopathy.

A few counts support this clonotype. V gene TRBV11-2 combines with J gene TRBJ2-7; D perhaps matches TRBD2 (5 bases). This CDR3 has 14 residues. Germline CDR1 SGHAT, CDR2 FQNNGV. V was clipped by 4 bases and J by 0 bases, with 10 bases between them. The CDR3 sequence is CASSSWTVSYEQYF. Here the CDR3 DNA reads TGTGCCAGCAGCTCGTGGACTGTCTCCTACGAGCAGTACTTC.

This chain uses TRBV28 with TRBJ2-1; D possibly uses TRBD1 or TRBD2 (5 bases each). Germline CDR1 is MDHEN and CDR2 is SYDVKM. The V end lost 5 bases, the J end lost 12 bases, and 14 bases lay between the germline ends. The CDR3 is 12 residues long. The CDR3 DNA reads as TGTGCCAGCAGTACCATAGAGAGGGGGCAGTTCTTC. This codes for CASSTIERGQFF.

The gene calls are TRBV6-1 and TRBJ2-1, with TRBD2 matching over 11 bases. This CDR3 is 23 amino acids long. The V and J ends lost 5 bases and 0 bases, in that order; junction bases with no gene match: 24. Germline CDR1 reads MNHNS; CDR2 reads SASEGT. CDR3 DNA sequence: TGTGCCAGCAGTCCTTTCTGGGTGAACTTGTGGAGACTAGCGGGAAGCTCCTACAATGAGCAGTTCTTC. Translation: CASSPFWVNLWRLAGSSYNEQFF.

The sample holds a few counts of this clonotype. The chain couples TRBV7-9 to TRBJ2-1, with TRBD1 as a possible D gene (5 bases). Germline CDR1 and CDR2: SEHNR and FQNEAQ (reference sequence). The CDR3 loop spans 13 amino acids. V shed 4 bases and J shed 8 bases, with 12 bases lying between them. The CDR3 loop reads CASSSPLTDEQFF. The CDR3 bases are TGTGCCAGCAGCTCCCCTCTGACAGATGAGCAGTTCTTC.

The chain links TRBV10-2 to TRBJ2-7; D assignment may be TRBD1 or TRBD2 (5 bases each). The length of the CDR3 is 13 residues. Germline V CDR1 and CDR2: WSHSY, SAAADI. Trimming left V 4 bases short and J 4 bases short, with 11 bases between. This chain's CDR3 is CASSVGRLYEQYF. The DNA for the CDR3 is TGCGCCAGCAGTGTGGGACGGCTTTACGAGCAGTACTTC.

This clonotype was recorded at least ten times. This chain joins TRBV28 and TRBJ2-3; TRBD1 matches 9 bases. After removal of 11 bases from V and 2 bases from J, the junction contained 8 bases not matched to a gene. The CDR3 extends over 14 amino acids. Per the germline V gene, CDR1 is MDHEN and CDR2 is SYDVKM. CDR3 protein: CASGGTGYTDTQYF. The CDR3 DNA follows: TGTGCCTCAGGGGGGACAGGGTACACAGATACGCAGTATTTT.

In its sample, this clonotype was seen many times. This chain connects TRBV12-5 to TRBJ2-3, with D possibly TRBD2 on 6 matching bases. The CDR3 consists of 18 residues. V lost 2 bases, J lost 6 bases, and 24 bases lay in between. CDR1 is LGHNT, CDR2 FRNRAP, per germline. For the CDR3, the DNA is TGTGCTAGTGGTTTGAGTCGCGCTGGCGGGACGCAACGGGATACGCAGTATTTT. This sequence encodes CASGLSRAGGTQRDTQYF.

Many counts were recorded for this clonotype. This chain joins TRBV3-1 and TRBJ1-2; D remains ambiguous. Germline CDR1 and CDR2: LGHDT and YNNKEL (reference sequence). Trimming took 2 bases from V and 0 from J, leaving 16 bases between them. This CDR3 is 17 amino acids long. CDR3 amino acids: CASSQKRTEGANYGYTF. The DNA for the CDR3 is TGTGCCAGCAGCCAAAAGAGGACCGAGGGCGCTAACTATGGCTACACCTTC. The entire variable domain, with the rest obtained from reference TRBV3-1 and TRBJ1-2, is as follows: DTAVSQTPKYLVTQMGNDKSIKCEQNLGHDTMYWYKQDSKKFLKIMFSYNNKELIINETVPNRFSPKSPDKAHLNLHINSLELGDSAVYFCASSQKRTEGANYGYTFGSGTRLTVV.

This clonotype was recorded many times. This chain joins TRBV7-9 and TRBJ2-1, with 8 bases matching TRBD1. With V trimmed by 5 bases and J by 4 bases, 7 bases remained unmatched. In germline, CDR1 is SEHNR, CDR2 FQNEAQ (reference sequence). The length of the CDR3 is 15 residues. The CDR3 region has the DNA TGTGCCAGCAGCACCCAGGACAGGGTTTACAATGAGCAGTTCTTC. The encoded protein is CASSTQDRVYNEQFF.

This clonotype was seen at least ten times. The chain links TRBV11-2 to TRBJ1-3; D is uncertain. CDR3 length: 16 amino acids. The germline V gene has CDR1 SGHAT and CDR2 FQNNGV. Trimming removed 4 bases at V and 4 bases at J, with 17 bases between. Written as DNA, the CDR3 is TGTGCCAGCAGCTCCTCGGCCTCCTCGCGGGGAAACACCATATATTTT. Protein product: CASSSSASSRGNTIYF.

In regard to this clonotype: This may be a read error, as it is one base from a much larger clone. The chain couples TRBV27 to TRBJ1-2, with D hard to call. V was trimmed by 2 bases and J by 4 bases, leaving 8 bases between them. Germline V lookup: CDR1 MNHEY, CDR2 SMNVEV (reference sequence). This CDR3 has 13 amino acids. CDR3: CASSLGGRYGYTF. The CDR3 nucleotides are TGTGCCAGCAGTTTAGGCGGGCGCTATGGCTACACCTTC.

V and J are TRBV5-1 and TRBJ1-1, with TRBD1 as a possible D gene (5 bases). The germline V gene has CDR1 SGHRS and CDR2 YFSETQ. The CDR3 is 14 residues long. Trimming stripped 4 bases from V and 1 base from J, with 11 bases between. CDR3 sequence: CASSLIDRNTEAFF. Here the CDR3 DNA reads TGCGCCAGCAGCCTCATAGACAGGAACACTGAAGCTTTCTTT.

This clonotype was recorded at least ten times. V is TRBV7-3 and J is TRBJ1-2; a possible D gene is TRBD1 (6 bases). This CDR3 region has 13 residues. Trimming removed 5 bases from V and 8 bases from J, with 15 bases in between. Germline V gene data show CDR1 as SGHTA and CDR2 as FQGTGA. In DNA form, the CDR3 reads TGTGCCAGCAGCCAAATGCAGGGGTTGGGCTACACCTTC. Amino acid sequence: CASSQMQGLGYTF.

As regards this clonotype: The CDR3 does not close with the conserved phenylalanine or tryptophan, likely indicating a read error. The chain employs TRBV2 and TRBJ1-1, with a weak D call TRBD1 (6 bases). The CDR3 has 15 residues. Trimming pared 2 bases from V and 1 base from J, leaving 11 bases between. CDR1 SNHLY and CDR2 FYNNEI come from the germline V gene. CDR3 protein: CASSETGMRNTEAFL. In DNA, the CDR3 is TGTGCCAGCAGTGAAACAGGGATGAGGAACACTGAAGCTTTCCTT.

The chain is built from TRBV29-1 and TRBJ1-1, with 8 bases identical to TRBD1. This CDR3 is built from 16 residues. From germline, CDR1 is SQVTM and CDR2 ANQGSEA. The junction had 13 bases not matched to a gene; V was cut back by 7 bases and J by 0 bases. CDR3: CSAGQGTVTMNTEAFF. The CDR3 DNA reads TGCAGCGCAGGACAGGGCACTGTTACTATGAACACTGAAGCTTTCTTT.

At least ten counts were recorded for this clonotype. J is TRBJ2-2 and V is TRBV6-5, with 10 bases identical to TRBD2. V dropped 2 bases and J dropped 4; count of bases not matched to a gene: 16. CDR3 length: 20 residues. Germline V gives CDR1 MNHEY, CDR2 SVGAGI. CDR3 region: CASSYRVRVLAGVSTGELFF. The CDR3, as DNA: TGTGCCAGCAGTTACAGGGTTCGGGTGCTAGCGGGAGTTAGCACCGGGGAGCTGTTTTTT.

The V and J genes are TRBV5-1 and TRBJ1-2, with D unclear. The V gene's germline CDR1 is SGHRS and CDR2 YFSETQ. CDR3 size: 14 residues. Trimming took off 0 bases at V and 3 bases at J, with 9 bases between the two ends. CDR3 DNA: TGCGCCAGCAGCTTGGTTTTCCAAGACTATGGCTACACCTTC. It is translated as CASSLVFQDYGYTF.

The CDR3 DNA follows: TGTGCCAGCAGCTTTGGGACTAGCGGGAGGCCCGGGGAGCTGTTTTTT. The encoded protein is CASSFGTSGRPGELFF. V and J are TRBV7-2 and TRBJ2-2; 15 nucleotides align to TRBD2. The trim removed 3 bases at V and 6 bases at J, leaving 2 bases unmatched. Germline CDR1 is SGHTA and CDR2 is FQGNSA. The CDR3 runs 16 residues.

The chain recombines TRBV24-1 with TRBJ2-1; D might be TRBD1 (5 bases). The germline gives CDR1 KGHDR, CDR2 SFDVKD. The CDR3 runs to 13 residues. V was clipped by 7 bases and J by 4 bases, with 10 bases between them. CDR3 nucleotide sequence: TGTGCCACCAGCGCCGACAGATACAATGAGCAGTTCTTC. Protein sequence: CATSADRYNEQFF.

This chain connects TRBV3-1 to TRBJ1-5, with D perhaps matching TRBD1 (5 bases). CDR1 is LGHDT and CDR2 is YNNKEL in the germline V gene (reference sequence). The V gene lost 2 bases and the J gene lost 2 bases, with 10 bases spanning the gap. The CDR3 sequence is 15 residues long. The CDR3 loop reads CASSQSGDRNQPQHF. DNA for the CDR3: TGTGCCAGCAGCCAATCTGGGGACCGCAATCAGCCCCAGCATTTT. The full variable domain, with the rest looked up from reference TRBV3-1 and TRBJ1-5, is DTAVSQTPKYLVTQMGNDKSIKCEQNLGHDTMYWYKQDSKKFLKIMFSYNNKELIINETVPNRFSPKSPDKAHLNLHINSLELGDSAVYFCASSQSGDRNQPQHFGDGTRLSIL.

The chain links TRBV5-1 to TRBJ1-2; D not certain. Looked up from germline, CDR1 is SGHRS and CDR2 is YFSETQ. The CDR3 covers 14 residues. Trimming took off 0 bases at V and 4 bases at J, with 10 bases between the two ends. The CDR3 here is CASSLVQFSYGYTF. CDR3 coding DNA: TGCGCCAGCAGCTTGGTACAATTTAGCTATGGCTACACCTTC. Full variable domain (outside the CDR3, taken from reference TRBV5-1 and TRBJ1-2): KAGVTQTPRYLIKTRGQQVTLSCSPISGHRSVSWYQQTPGQGLQFLFEYFSETQRNKGNFPGRFSGRQFSNSRSEMNVSTLELGDSALYLCASSLVQFSYGYTFGSGTRLTVV.

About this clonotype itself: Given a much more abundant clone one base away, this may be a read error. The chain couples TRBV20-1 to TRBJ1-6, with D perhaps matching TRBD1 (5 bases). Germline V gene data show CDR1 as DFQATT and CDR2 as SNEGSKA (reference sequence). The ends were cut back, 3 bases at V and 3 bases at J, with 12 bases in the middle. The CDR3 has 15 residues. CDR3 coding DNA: TGCAGTGCTAGTGGTGGGGCGAGCTATAATTCACCCCTCCACTTT. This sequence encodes CSASGGASYNSPLHF.

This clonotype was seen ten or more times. In nucleotides, the CDR3 is TGTGCCAGCAGCCAAGACCTAGCTCAGGAGACTCACAATGAGCAGTTCTTC. Amino acids: CASSQDLAQETHNEQFF. The chain employs TRBV3-1 and TRBJ2-1, with D perhaps matching TRBD2 (5 bases). V lost 0 bases, J lost 5 bases, and 17 bases lay in between. CDR1 is LGHDT, CDR2 YNNKEL, per germline (reference sequence). The CDR3 is 17 residues long.

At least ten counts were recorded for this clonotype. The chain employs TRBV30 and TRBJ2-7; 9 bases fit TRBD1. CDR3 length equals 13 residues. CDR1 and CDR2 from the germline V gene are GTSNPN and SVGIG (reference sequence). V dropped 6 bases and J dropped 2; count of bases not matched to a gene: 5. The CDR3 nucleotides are TGTGCCTGCAACTGGGACAGGGCCTACGAGCAGTACTTC. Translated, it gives CACNWDRAYEQYF.

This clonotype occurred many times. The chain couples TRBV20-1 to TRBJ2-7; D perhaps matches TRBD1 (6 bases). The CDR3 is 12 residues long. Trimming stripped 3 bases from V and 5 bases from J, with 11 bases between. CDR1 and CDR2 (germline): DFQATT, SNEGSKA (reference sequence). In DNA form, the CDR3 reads TGCAGTGCTAGGGGCAGGGGCAACGAGCAGTACTTC. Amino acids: CSARGRGNEQYF.

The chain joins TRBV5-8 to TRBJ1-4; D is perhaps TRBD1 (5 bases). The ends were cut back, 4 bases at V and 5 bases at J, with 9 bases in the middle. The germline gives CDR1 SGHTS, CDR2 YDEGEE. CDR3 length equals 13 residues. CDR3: CASSGGLNEKLFF. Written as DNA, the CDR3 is TGTGCCAGCAGCGGGGGACTAAATGAAAAACTGTTTTTT.

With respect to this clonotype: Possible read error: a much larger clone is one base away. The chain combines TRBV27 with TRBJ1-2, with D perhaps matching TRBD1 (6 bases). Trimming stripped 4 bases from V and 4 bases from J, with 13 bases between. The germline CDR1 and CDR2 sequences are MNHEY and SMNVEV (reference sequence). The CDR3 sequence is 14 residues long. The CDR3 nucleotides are TGTGCCAGCAGTTCAGCAGGGGCTGGCTATGGCTACACCTTC. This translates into CASSSAGAGYGYTF.